The source of this T cell receptor beta chain is a study of blood T cell repertoires in COVID-19. Study-wide context: The origin of the acute and convalescent COVID-19 samples was the United States, Italy and Spain. PBMCs, B-cell-depleted T cells, or T cells provided the cDNA or gDNA that made up the material.

Source study methods: Nucleated cell counts were estimated from reference gene primer amplification. Here immunoSEQ multiplex PCR was the method, and the copy in TCRdb shows in-frame clones only, minus some. Clone size and V and J calls were adopted from that table, with D and trimming inferred from the DNA. The sample carries under 300,000 clones, roughly 89% recorded once. Germline CDR1 reads SGDLS; CDR2 reads YYNGEE. This CDR3 comprises 15 residues. The germline V and J ends were trimmed by 0 bases and 5 bases, with 14 bases remaining between them. The sample taken for sequencing was peripheral blood. The source is a man aged 25 to 40 who had recovered from COVID-19. The J gene is TRBJ1-2, the V gene TRBV9; D gene ambiguous. DNA of the CDR3: TGTGCCAGCAGCGTAGCCGCGAGCGATGGGTATGGCTACACCTTC. It yields the protein CASSVAASDGYGYTF. Combining the CDR3 with reference TRBV9 and TRBJ1-2 gives the whole variable domain DSGVTQTPKHLITATGQRVTLRCSPRSGDLSVYWYQQSLDQGLQFLIQYYNGEERAKGNILERFSAQQFPDLHSELNLSSLELGDSALYFCASSVAASDGYGYTFGSGTRLTVV.